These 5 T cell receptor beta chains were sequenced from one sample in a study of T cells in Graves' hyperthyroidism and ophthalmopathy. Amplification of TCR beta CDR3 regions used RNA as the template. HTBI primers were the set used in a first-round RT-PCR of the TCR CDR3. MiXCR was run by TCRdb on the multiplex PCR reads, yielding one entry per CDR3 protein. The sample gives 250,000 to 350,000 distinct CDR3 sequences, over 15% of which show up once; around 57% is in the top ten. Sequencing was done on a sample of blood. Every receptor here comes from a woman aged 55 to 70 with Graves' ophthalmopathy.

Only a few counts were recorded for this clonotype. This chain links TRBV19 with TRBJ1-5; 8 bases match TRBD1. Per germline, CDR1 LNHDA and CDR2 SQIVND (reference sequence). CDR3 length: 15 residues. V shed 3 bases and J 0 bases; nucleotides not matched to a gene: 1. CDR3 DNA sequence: TGTGCCAGTAGTATCGACAGGGGTAGCAATCAGCCCCAGCATTTT. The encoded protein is CASSIDRGSNQPQHF.

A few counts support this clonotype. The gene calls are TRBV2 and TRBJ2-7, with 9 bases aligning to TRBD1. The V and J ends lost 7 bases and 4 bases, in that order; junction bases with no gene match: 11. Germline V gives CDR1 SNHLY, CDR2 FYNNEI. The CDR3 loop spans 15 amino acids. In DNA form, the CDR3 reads TGTGCCAGCACCGGAGGTGGGACAGGGAGTTACGAGCAGTACTTC. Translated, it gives CASTGGGTGSYEQYF.

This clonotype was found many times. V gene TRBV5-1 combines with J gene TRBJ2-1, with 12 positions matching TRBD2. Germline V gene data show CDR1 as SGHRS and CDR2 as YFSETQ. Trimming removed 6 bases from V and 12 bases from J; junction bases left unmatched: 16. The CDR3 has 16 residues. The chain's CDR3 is CASTKTGLAGNSVQFF. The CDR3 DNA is TGCGCCAGCACAAAAACTGGACTAGCGGGAAATTCGGTGCAGTTCTTC.

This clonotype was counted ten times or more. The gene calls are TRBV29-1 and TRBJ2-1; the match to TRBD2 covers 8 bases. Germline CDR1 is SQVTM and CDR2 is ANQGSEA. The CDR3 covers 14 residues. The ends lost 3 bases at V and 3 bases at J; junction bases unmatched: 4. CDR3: CSVDSGALYNEQFF. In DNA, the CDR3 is TGCAGCGTTGATAGCGGGGCTCTCTACAATGAGCAGTTCTTC.

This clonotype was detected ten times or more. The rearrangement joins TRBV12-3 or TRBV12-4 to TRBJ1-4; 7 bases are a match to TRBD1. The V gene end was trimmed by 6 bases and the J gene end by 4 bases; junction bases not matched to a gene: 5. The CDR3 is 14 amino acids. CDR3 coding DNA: TGTGCCAGCAGCGGGACAGAATTTAATGAAAAACTGTTTTTT. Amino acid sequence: CASSGTEFNEKLFF.